Listed here are 21 T cell receptor beta chains from one sample, sequenced in a study of blood T cells in healthy people across ages. PCR was performed a second time for roughly 7 to 12 cycles using a sample-barcoded 5' primer and a J-beta primer mix. MiXCR, run by TCRdb on the 5' RACE reads, gives a single entry per CDR3 protein. The table lists over 600,000 distinct CDR3 sequences, about 21% of them singletons. The source material was blood. The receptors stem from a man between 65 and 85 years old in good health.

With regard to this clonotype: Relative to the germline gene, one junction end is altered; a read error may explain this. This chain connects TRBV28 to TRBJ2-3, with a possible D match to TRBD1 (5 bases). Germline values: CDR1 MDHEN, CDR2 SYDVKM. The CDR3 extends over 14 amino acids. For the CDR3, the DNA is TGTGCCCGCAGCCGTCAGGGCCCCACAGATACGCAGTATTTT. Translating it yields CARSRQGPTDTQYF.

This clonotype was seen a few times. The genes are TRBV10-2 and TRBJ2-1, with 9 positions matching TRBD2. J lost 4 bases, V lost 5 bases, and 6 bases had no gene match. The CDR3 is 15 residues long. Germline values: CDR1 WSHSY, CDR2 SAAADI. The CDR3 region is CASSSASGDYNEQFF. In DNA form, the CDR3 reads TGCGCCAGCAGTTCCGCTAGCGGGGATTACAATGAGCAGTTCTTC.

This clonotype was seen only a few times. The chain employs TRBV29-1 and TRBJ2-5; D is perhaps TRBD1 (7 bases). V lost 4 bases to trimming and J lost 11 bases, with 20 bases between them. CDR1 is SQVTM and CDR2 is ANQGSEA in the germline V gene. The CDR3 is 13 residues long. CDR3 DNA sequence: TGCAGCGTTGTAGCCCAGGGGGGTAGAGGGCAGTACTTC. Its translation is CSVVAQGGRGQYF.

This clonotype was observed a handful of times. The rearrangement uses TRBV27 and TRBJ1-2; a weak D match, TRBD1 (6 bases). From germline, CDR1 is MNHEY and CDR2 SMNVEV (reference sequence). The CDR3 has 15 residues. Trimming stripped 2 bases from V and 2 bases from J, with 12 bases between. CDR3 DNA sequence: TGTGCCAGCAGTTTACGACAGGACCTAAACTATGGCTACACCTTC. This translates into CASSLRQDLNYGYTF.

This clonotype was picked up a small number of times. This chain uses TRBV2 with TRBJ2-1; D is uncertain. This CDR3 is 12 amino acids long. The germline V gene has CDR1 SNHLY and CDR2 FYNNEI. Trimming left V 3 bases short and J 9 bases short, with 9 bases between. The CDR3 DNA reads TGTGCCAGCAGTGAGGGTCTGGGTGAGCAGTTCTTC. It translates to CASSEGLGEQFF.

This chain connects TRBV12-3 or TRBV12-4 to TRBJ2-5; TRBD2 might be the D (5 bases). With the DNA end fitting TRBJ2-1 better, the J assignment may be wrong. The CDR3 length is 14 residues. In DNA form, the CDR3 reads TGTGCCAGCAGTTTAGGGGGAGTTGTAGATGAGCAGTTCTTC. As protein: CASSLGGVVDEQFF.

This clonotype was observed a handful of times. CDR3 nucleotides: TGTGCCAGTAGTCTCCGGGACAGAGTTGAAAAACTGTTTTTT. Residues: CASSLRDRVEKLFF. The chain recombines TRBV19 with TRBJ1-4, with TRBD1 identical over 7 bases. The CDR3 loop spans 14 amino acids. V shed 5 bases, J shed 7 bases, and the junction held 7 bases outside the gene matches. CDR1 is LNHDA, CDR2 SQIVND, per germline (reference sequence). Full variable domain (remainder filled in from reference TRBV19 and TRBJ1-4): DGGITQSPKYLFRKEGQNVTLSCEQNLNHDAMYWYRQDPGQGLRLIYYSQIVNDFQKGDIAEGYSVSREKKESFPLTVTSAQKNPTAFYLCASSLRDRVEKLFFGSGTQLSVL.

This clonotype was observed a handful of times. The rearrangement links TRBV6-2 or TRBV6-3 to TRBJ2-7; 9 positions match TRBD1. This CDR3 contains 16 residues. V was clipped by 1 base and J by 0 bases; unmatched bases: 4. Germline V CDR1 and CDR2: MNHEY, SVGEGT. Here the CDR3 DNA reads TGTGCCAGCAGTTACTACTGGGACAGGGCCTCCTACGAGCAGTACTTC. This encodes CASSYYWDRASYEQYF.

As regards this clonotype: This could be a read error, since a much larger clone is one nucleotide away. The chain has TRBV2 and TRBJ2-2; no firm D call. The CDR3 length is 13 residues. Deletions cut 5 bases from V and 5 bases from J, with 9 bases between. The germline V gene encodes CDR1 SNHLY and CDR2 FYNNEI. The CDR3 here is CASSQSETGELFF. DNA for the CDR3: TGTGCCAGCAGTCAGTCAGAAACCGGGGAGCTGTTTTTT.

The J gene is TRBJ2-1, the V gene TRBV7-9; the D gene is possibly TRBD1 (6 bases). The better agreement between TRBJ2-5 and the DNA end casts doubt on the J call. CDR3 length equals 14 residues. CDR1 is SEHNR, CDR2 FQNEAQ, per germline (reference sequence). As DNA, the CDR3 is TGTGCCAGCAGCGCGACAGGCTCGGGGGAGACCCAGTACTTC. This translates into CASSATGSGETQYF.

This sequence joins TRBV15 and TRBJ2-5, with TRBD2 identical over 9 bases. The DNA end is more similar to TRBJ2-1, so the J call may be wrong. This CDR3 contains 16 residues. Per the germline V gene, CDR1 is LNHNV and CDR2 is YYDKDF (reference sequence). CDR3 DNA sequence: TGTGCCACCAGCAGAGATAGGGATAGCGGGAGAAATGAGCAGTTCTTC. Its protein product is CATSRDRDSGRNEQFF.

V is TRBV12-3 or TRBV12-4 and J is TRBJ2-3; D uncertain. The CDR3 runs to 13 residues. The V gene lost 2 bases and the J gene lost 6 bases, with 9 bases spanning the gap. The CDR3 sequence is CASSLSHSDTQYF. DNA for the CDR3: TGTGCCAGCAGTTTATCTCATTCCGATACGCAGTATTTT.

Only a few counts were recorded for this clonotype. The gene calls are TRBV7-3 and TRBJ1-6; D is unclear. The CDR3 is 16 amino acids. V was cut by 5 bases and J by 10 bases, with 21 bases left in between. Germline V gene sequence: CDR1 SGHTA, CDR2 FQGTGA. CDR3 in DNA: TGTGCCAGCAGCCGTGGTTCCAGGTTGGGATCCTCACCCCTCCACTTT. It yields the protein CASSRGSRLGSSPLHF. The whole variable domain, filled in from reference TRBV7-3 and TRBJ1-6, reads GAGVSQTPSNKVTEKGKYVELRCDPISGHTALYWYRQSLGQGPEFLIYFQGTGAADDSGLPNDRFFAVRPEGSVSTLKIQRTERGDSAVYLCASSRGSRLGSSPLHFGNGTRLTVT.

The V gene is TRBV19, the J gene TRBJ2-1; tentative D call: TRBD1 (6 bases). This CDR3 contains 13 residues. Germline V gene sequence: CDR1 LNHDA, CDR2 SQIVND (reference sequence). With 5 bases removed from V and 9 bases from J, the gap between germline ends came to 14 bases. CDR3 amino acids: CASSPTGLGEQFF. The CDR3 DNA follows: TGTGCCAGTAGTCCCACAGGGTTGGGTGAGCAGTTCTTC.

This clonotype was recorded a few times. The V gene is TRBV2, the J gene TRBJ2-5; 11 bases map to TRBD2. Near its end, the DNA agrees better with TRBJ2-1, so the J call may be wrong. The germline V gene has CDR1 SNHLY and CDR2 FYNNEI. This CDR3 region has 15 residues. The CDR3 loop is CASIKTSGAFNEQFF. The CDR3 DNA sequence: TGTGCCAGCATCAAGACTAGCGGGGCCTTCAATGAGCAGTTCTTC.

The chain couples TRBV20-1 to TRBJ2-5; the match to TRBD2 covers 10 bases. Germline V CDR1 and CDR2: DFQATT, SNEGSKA (reference sequence). With V trimmed by 5 bases and J by 1 base, 4 bases remained unmatched. The CDR3 sequence is 14 residues long. The CDR3 DNA reads as TGCAGTGCTTTTAGGACTAGCGGCCAAGAGACCCAGTACTTC. Its translation is CSAFRTSGQETQYF.

The chain is built from TRBV9 and TRBJ2-1; TRBD2 agrees at 15 bases. The CDR3 loop spans 16 amino acids. Germline V lookup: CDR1 SGDLS, CDR2 YYNGEE. The trim removed 0 bases at V and 9 bases at J, leaving 4 bases unmatched. The CDR3 reads CASSVGTSGRAGEQFF. CDR3 coding DNA: TGTGCCAGCAGCGTAGGGACTAGCGGGAGGGCGGGTGAGCAGTTCTTC. Full variable domain (missing parts from reference TRBV9 and TRBJ2-1): DSGVTQTPKHLITATGQRVTLRCSPRSGDLSVYWYQQSLDQGLQFLIQYYNGEERAKGNILERFSAQQFPDLHSELNLSSLELGDSALYFCASSVGTSGRAGEQFFGPGTRLTVL.

This clonotype has just a few counts. The genes are TRBV7-9 and TRBJ1-4, with D perhaps matching TRBD1 (6 bases). The germline CDR1 and CDR2 sequences are SEHNR and FQNEAQ (reference sequence). This CDR3 spans 17 amino acids. The V end was cut by 2 bases, the J end by 3 bases, with 16 bases between. The CDR3: CASSLLGGGPANEKLFF. The CDR3 DNA reads as TGTGCCAGCAGCTTACTTGGAGGGGGACCGGCTAATGAAAAACTGTTTTTT. The full variable domain, rest sourced from reference TRBV7-9 and TRBJ1-4, is DTGVSQNPRHKITKRGQNVTFRCDPISEHNRLYWYRQTLGQGPEFLTYFQNEAQLEKSRLLSDRFSAERPKGSFSTLEIQRTEQGDSAMYLCASSLLGGGPANEKLFFGSGTQLSVL.

The chain recombines TRBV7-2 with TRBJ2-3; 7 nucleotides agree with TRBD1. J was trimmed by 4 bases and V by 1 base; bases with no gene match: 5. The CDR3 covers 15 residues. Looked up from germline, CDR1 is SGHTA and CDR2 is FQGNSA. The CDR3 DNA is TGTGCCAGCAGCTTAGGGAGACAGGGTTCAGATACGCAGTATTTT. As protein: CASSLGRQGSDTQYF.

The table lists this clonotype with a few counts. The rearrangement uses TRBV20-1 and TRBJ2-1; TRBD2 aligns across 11 bases. This CDR3 comprises 16 residues. The J segment lost 8 bases and the V segment lost 5 bases, leaving 14 bases of the junction unmatched. Germline V gene lookup returns CDR1 DFQATT and CDR2 SNEGSKA (reference sequence). CDR3 amino acids: CSAGGGLAEKPDEQFF. DNA for the CDR3: TGCAGTGCTGGGGGGGGACTAGCGGAGAAACCGGATGAGCAGTTCTTC.

In this sample, this clonotype turned up many times. The chain links TRBV2 to TRBJ2-1, with D hard to call. V gave up 2 bases and J gave up 6 bases, with 2 bases separating them. Germline V gene lookup returns CDR1 SNHLY and CDR2 FYNNEI. The CDR3 contains 11 residues. The chain's CDR3 is CASSEINEQFF. In nucleotides, the CDR3 is TGTGCCAGCAGTGAAATCAATGAGCAGTTCTTC.